This T cell receptor beta chain was recovered during a study of blood T cells in healthy people across ages. Study results and limitations: TCR beta diversity tracked closely with naive T cell percentage.

There are 18 residues in the CDR3. The germline V gene has CDR1 SGHRS and CDR2 YFSETQ. Trimming took 0 bases from V and 3 from J, leaving 16 bases between them. Together with a sample-barcoded 5' primer, a J-beta primer mix was included in a second PCR lasting about 7 to 11 cycles. Carrying 12 random nucleotides, a template-switch adaptor labeled each individual cDNA molecule. TCRdb re-derived calls from the 5' RACE reads in MiXCR, one entry per CDR3 protein. The profile shows approximately 790,000 distinct CDR3 sequences, about 59% of them singletons. Roughly 10 milliliters of peripheral blood were drawn from each donor into EDTA-treated tubes. Note on this clonotype: Its matching antigen is unknown.

The sequenced material came from blood. The chain joins TRBV5-1 to TRBJ1-6; TRBD1 might be the D (6 bases). This clonotype was sampled from a man aged 30-40 years in good health. CDR3 in amino acids: CASSLEAVGADYNSPLHF. CDR3 nucleotides: TGCGCCAGCAGCTTGGAGGCTGTGGGGGCGGACTATAATTCACCCCTCCACTTT.